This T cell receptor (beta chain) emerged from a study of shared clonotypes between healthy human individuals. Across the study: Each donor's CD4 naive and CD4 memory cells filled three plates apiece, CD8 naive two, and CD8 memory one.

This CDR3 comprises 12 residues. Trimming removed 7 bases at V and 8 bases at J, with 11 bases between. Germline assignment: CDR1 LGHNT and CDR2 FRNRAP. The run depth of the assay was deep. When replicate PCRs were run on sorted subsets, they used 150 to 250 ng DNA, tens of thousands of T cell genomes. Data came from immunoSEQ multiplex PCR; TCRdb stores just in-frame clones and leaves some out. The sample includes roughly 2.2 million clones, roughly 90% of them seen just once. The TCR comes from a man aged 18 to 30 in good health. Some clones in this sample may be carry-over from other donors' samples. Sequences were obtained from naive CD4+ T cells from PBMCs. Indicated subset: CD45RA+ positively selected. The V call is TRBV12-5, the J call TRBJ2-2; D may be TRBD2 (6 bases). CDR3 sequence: CASAPGSGELFF. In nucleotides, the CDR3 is TGTGCTAGTGCCCCCGGGAGTGGGGAGCTGTTTTTT.